This TCR beta chain is drawn from a study of shared clonotypes between healthy human individuals (dated by TCRdb to the early 2020s). The study in broad terms: The cohort comprised two women and a few men aged 18 to 49 years. Each donor's leukapheresis produced roughly between roughly 0.94 and 9.5 billion PBMCs. Per donor, three plates each were used for CD4 naive and CD4 memory, two for CD8 naive, and one for CD8 memory. To estimate repertoire size and how much clonotypes are shared between individuals, the study performed deep sequencing of blood TCR repertoires from about five healthy adults. Different laboratories and diverse techniques were used to prepare libraries and sequence TCR repertoires, to increase sequencing depth and limit assay-specific biases.

Using the deep immunoSEQ assay, TCR CDR3 regions were amplified from genomic DNA by multiplex PCR. Extracted genomic DNA from each cell subset was distributed evenly across all wells of several immunoSEQ 96-well plates, and each plate was treated as a replicate. For sorted subsets, around 200 ng genomic DNA, equal to 30,000 to 35,000 T cell genomes, was loaded into each replicate PCR. Purified libraries were quantified with a Qubit 3.0 fluorometer, sized on a Bioanalyzer 2100, and re-quantified with the KAPA Library Quantification kit. A separate single-read 150-cycle Illumina NextSeq 550 flow cell was used to sequence each immunoSEQ 96-well plate. The study's processing was this. Because the immunoSEQ output held only junctional sequences and lacked quality scores, the filtering could not match the filtering applied to full-length reads. Sequences were annotated with PyIR, a Python wrapper for IgBLAST v1.9, and V/J genes and CDR3 were assigned using IMGT germline references. Reads were filtered out if the reads had weak V/J assignments (E-value above 1e-6), no CDR3, stop codons, out-of-frame junctions, or ambiguous translated residues. V3J clonotypes were defined as sequences sharing the same inferred V gene, J gene, and CDR3 amino acid sequence. Percentage overlap between repertoires was calculated by dividing the number of shared unique clonotypes by the size of the smaller repertoire. RTK rarefaction, the Chao1 estimator, and Recon v2.1 estimates of unobserved clonotypes were used to assess repertoire richness. Generation probabilities were computed with OLGA for all TCRbeta clonotypes obtained by the gDNA method from several donors. TCRdb carries this immuneACCESS record with in-frame sequences only. Its versions omit some clonotypes, under half of them owing to an unresolved V gene in the studies checked, with the rest unexplained. The V and J calls and clone size come from that table; D and trimming were worked out from the DNA. This sample holds some 550,000 clones; 97% were observed only once. Together, the top ten hold 0.045% to 0.07% of the sample.

On this clone itself: No cognate antigen has been identified for it. Nothing much larger sits one base from this clone, and base qualities are not available.

Paper-wide results and their limitations: Because the study included a small number of donors, the genetic and exposure-history diversity represented was limited. Based on pairwise subsampling, the degree of clonotype sharing among donors was expected to be affected by sequencing depth. When four donors were compared, the shared fraction of clonotypes was about 5% for naive CD4, about 4% for naive CD8, more than 2% for memory CD4, and less than 0.5% for memory CD8. Sampling was restricted to blood, and TCR repertoires in tissue are likely to differ from TCR repertoires in blood. Clonotypes shared by all four sorted-subset donors showed higher generation probabilities than non-shared clonotypes. Even with the large sequencing depth, rarefaction of the sorted-subset datasets indicated that sequencing was incomplete. Estimated clonotype richness was generally larger for naive than for memory subsets.

From cysteine to phenylalanine, the CDR3 is 16 amino acids long. Only CDR3 DNA is held: 48 bases, read in frame from base 1. The germline ends are 16 bases apart after V is trimmed by 6 bases and J by 1 base. CDR1 SGHNT and CDR2 YENEEA are derived from the germline V gene. Healthy HIV-negative adults with no recently reported acute infections or vaccinations were included as donors. Every donor was a Caucasian adult residing in Nashville, Tennessee, USA. CD4+ T cells were enriched through magnetic negative selection, after which naive cells were positively selected on CD45RA and the remaining negative fraction served as the memory subset. Blood was obtained by leukapheresis, after which PBMCs were separated by Ficoll-Histopaque density gradient centrifugation and cryopreserved in liquid nitrogen vapor phase. Purity and quantity of every magnetically sorted T cell population were checked by analytical flow cytometry. Genomic DNA was isolated from each sorted fraction and quantified by UV absorbance on a Nanodrop 2000c.

The receptor comes from a woman aged 25 to 39 in good health. The V and J genes are TRBV11-3 and TRBJ1-3; TRBD1 is a possible D gene, resting on 5 matching bases. Sequencing was done on a sample of naive CD4+ T cells sorted from blood. Sample cell subset or site, as interpreted from the label and publication: CD45RA+ positively selected. The nucleotide sequence reads TGTGCCAGCAGGGGGCGACGGGTCTCTTCTGGAAACACCATATATTTT. Its protein reads: CASRGRRVSSGNTIYF.